Below, one T cell receptor beta chain is given with its context. Its target is not known. These data are taken from a study of T cells after yellow fever vaccination. Study-level findings and limits: Clones that expanded after primary vaccination mostly reappeared after the booster (nearly 98% CD4, approximately 87% CD8). Abundant clonotypes (contaminants from the bulk population) could be present in FACS-sorted repertoires.

CDR1 is LGHNA and CDR2 is YSLEER in the germline V gene. V dropped 0 bases and J dropped 1; count of bases not matched to a gene: 13. The CDR3 has 19 amino acids. Template-switching 5'RACE yielded the TCR cDNA; a universal primer site and UMIs were added in the process. From the 5' RACE reads, TCRdb called clonotypes with MiXCR, one entry per CDR3 protein. In the table there are approximately 600,000 distinct CDR3 sequences, 10% to 15% of which are singletons. The chain links TRBV4-3 to TRBJ2-5, with 8 positions matching TRBD2. The sequence came from a man aged 30-40 years who received the YFV17D yellow fever vaccine. Source: PBMCs, taken on the day of the yellow fever booster vaccination. CDR3 protein: CASSQDVSMLSGTQETQYF. Here the CDR3 DNA reads TGCGCCAGCAGCCAAGACGTCTCTATGCTTAGCGGGACCCAAGAGACCCAGTACTTC.